This T cell receptor (beta chain) was identified during a study of blood T cell repertoires in COVID-19. Germline assignment: CDR1 SGDLS and CDR2 YYNGEE. This CDR3 comprises 15 residues. V trimming: 4 bases; J trimming: 4 bases; junction bases outside the gene matches: 5. The assay was immunoSEQ multiplex PCR, and TCRdb's table has in-frame clones only and misses some. The repertoire holds about 160,000 clones, with roughly 80% as singletons. Input material: peripheral blood. V usage is TRBV9 and J usage is TRBJ2-7, with 13 bases fitting TRBD2. The sequence derives from a woman aged 40 to 50 with COVID-19, enrolled during active disease. This CDR3 is CASSYGLAGEYEQYF. In DNA, the CDR3 is TGTGCCAGCAGCTACGGACTAGCGGGAGAATACGAGCAGTACTTC.